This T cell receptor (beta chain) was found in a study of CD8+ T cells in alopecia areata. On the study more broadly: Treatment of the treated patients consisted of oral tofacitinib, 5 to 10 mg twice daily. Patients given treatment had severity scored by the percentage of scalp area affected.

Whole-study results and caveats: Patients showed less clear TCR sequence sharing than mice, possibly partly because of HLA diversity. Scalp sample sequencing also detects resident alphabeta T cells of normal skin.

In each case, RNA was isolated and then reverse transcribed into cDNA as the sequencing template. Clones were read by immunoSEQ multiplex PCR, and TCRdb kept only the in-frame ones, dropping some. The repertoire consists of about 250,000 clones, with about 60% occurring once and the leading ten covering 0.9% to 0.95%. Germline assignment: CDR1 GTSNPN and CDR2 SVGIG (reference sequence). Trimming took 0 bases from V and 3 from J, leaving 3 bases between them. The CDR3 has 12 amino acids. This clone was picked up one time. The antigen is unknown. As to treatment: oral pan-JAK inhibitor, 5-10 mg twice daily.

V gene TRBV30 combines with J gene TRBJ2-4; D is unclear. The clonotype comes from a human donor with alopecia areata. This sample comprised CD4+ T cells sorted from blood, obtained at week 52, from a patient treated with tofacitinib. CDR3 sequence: CAWSVVKNIQYF. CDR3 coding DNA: TGTGCCTGGAGTGTGGTCAAAAACATTCAGTACTTC.